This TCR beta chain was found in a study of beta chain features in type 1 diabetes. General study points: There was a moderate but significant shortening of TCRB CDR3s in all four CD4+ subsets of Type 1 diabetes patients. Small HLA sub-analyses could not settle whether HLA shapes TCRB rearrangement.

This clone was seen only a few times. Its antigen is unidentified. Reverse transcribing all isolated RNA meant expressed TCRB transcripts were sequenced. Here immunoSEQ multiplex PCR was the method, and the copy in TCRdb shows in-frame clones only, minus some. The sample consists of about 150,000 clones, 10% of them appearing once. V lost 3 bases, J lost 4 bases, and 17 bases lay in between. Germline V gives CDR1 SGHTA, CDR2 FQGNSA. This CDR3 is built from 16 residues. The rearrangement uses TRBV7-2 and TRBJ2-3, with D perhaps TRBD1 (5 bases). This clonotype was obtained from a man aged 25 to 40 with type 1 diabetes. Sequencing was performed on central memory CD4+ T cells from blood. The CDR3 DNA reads TGTGCCAGCAGCTTGTCACCCAGGATAGGGGCAGATACGCAGTATTTT. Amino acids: CASSLSPRIGADTQYF.